This TCR beta chain was profiled in a study of T cells in Graves' hyperthyroidism and ophthalmopathy. In the study overall: Blood was drawn when the patient was first diagnosed and still untreated.

When ophthalmopathy did not progress within 18 months, Graves' hyperthyroidism was considered stable. Disease duration under 2 months; hyperthyroidism patients were aged 18 to 65. Exclusion criteria comprised uncontrolled infection, other autoimmune disease, pregnancy or lactation. Amplified TCR beta CDR3 regions came from RNA transcripts. HTBI primers were the set used in a first-round RT-PCR of the TCR CDR3. Each CDR3 protein is one row after TCRdb ran MiXCR on the multiplex PCR reads. The profile shows about 700,000 distinct CDR3 sequences, 11% to 15% of them singletons. This CDR3 region has 15 residues. Germline CDR1 and CDR2: SGDLS and YYNGEE. V lost 0 bases and J 8 bases, leaving 15 bases between the germline ends.

The sample was blood. The chain carries TRBV9 and TRBJ2-1; D is possibly TRBD2 (7 bases). The receptor was isolated from a woman aged 18 to 35 with Graves' hyperthyroidism. The CDR3 bases are TGTGCCAGCAGCGTAGAGGTCCTGGGGGGGCATGAGCAGTTCTTC. Translating it yields CASSVEVLGGHEQFF.